This T cell receptor (beta chain) comes out of a study of blood T cells in healthy people across ages. Together with a sample-barcoded 5' primer, a J-beta primer mix was included in a second PCR lasting roughly 6 to 12 cycles. Tags on each cDNA molecule came from a template-switch adaptor with 12 random nucleotides. TCRdb passed the 5' RACE reads through MiXCR, listing each CDR3 protein once. The sample lists fewer than 800,000 distinct CDR3 sequences, around a fifth occurring once. Study-level findings and limits: TCR beta diversity per million T cells fell roughly linearly with age.

With respect to this clonotype: Antigen unknown.

Trimming shortened V by 1 base and J by 6 bases, and 8 bases separated the two germline ends. This CDR3 is built from 13 residues. Germline V gene data show CDR1 as LGHNA and CDR2 as YSLEER. This clonotype was sampled from a man between 65 and 85 years old in good health. The V and J genes are TRBV4-3 and TRBJ2-3; D might be TRBD1 or TRBD2, each matching 5 bases. The specimen was blood. DNA of the CDR3: TGCGCCAGCAGCCAAGGATGGGGGGATACGCAGTATTTT. Amino acid sequence: CASSQGWGDTQYF.